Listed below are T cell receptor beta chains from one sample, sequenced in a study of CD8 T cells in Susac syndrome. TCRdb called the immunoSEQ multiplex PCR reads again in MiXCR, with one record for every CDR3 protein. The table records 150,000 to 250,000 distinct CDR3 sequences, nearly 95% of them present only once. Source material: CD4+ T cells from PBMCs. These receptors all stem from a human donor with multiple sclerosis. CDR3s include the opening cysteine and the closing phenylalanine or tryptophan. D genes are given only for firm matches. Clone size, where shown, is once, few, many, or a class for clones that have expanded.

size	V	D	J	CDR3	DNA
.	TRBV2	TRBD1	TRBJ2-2	CASSRQGANTGELFF	TGTGCCAGCAGCCGACAGGGGGCGAACACCGGGGAGCTGTTTTTT
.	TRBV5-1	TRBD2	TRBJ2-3	CASSFRGGAADTQYF	TGCGCCAGCAGCTTTCGCGGGGGGGCCGCAGATACGCAGTATTTT
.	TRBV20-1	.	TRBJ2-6	CSAEIRSGANVLTF	TGCAGTGCCGAGATCCGCTCTGGGGCCAACGTCCTGACTTTC
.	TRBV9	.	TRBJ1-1	CASSRGATEAFF	TGTGCCAGCAGCCGCGGGGCGACTGAAGCTTTCTTT
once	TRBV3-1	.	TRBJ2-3	CASSQVRSFGTDTQYF	TGTGCCAGCAGCCAAGTCCGAAGCTTCGGCACAGATACGCAGTATTTT
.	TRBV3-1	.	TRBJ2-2	CASSQVFGGTGELFF	TGTGCCAGCAGCCAAGTATTCGGGGGCACCGGGGAGCTGTTTTTT
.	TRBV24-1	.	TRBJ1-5	CAIQGRDQPQHF	TGTGCCATCCAGGGCCGGGATCAGCCCCAGCATTTT
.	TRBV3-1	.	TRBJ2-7	CASSQDSKGSGEQYF	TGTGCCAGCAGCCAAGATTCAAAGGGTTCGGGCGAGCAGTACTTC
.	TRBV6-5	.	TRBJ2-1	CASSSALWVWFF	TGTGCCAGCAGTTCGGCGCTTTGGGTCTGGTTCTTC
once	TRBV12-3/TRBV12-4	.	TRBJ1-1	CASSFYPLQAFF	TGTGCCAGCAGTTTTTACCCCCTCCAGGCTTTCTTT
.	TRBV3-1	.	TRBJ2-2	CASRLHERGVLFF	TGTGCCAGCAGACTTCACGAACGGGGTGTGCTGTTTTTT
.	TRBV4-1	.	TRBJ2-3	CASSQYSSGLRGTDTQYF	TGCGCCAGCAGCCAGTATAGCTCTGGTTTGCGTGGCACAGATACGCAGTATTTT
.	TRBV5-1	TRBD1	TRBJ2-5	CASSTGQYSSAETQYF	TGCGCCAGCAGCACGGGACAGTACTCCTCGGCAGAGACCCAGTACTTC
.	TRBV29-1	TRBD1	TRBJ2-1	CSIRTGGGNEQFF	TGCAGCATCCGGACAGGGGGAGGAAATGAGCAGTTCTTC
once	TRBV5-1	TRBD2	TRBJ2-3	CASSIYSGSTDTQYF	TGCGCCAGCAGCATATATAGCGGGAGTACCGATACGCAGTATTTT
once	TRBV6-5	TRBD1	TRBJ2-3	CASSSQGQGSTDTQYF	TGTGCCAGCAGTTCCCAAGGACAGGGCAGCACAGATACGCAGTATTTT
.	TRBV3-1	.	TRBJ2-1	CASSQDIRTRRFF	TGTGCCAGCAGCCAAGATATCAGGACGAGGCGGTTCTTC
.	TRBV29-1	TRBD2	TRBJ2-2	CSVERLAGTGELFF	TGCAGCGTTGAAAGACTAGCGGGCACCGGGGAGCTGTTTTTT
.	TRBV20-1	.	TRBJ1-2	CSARVEDSYGYTF	TGCAGTGCTAGAGTAGAGGATAGCTATGGCTACACCTTC
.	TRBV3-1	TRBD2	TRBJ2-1	CASGKTSGGLQYNEQFF	TGTGCCAGCGGGAAGACTAGCGGGGGGCTTCAGTACAATGAGCAGTTCTTC
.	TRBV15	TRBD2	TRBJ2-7	CATSKTSGRAYEQYF	TGTGCCACCAGCAAGACTAGCGGGAGGGCCTACGAGCAGTACTTC
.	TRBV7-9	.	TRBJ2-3	CASSLIQQGRTQYF	TGTGCCAGCAGCTTAATCCAACAGGGAAGAACGCAGTATTTT
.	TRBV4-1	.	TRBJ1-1	CASSQPRGLGAFF	TGCGCCAGCAGCCAACCTAGAGGATTAGGAGCTTTCTTT
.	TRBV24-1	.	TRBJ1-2	CATSDLGDGGKGYTF	TGTGCCACCAGTGATTTGGGCGACGGTGGGAAAGGCTACACCTTC
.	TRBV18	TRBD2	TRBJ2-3	CASSPPGTSGLTDTQYF	TGTGCCAGCTCACCACCCGGGACTAGCGGGTTGACAGATACGCAGTATTTT
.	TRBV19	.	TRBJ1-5	CAIQGRGQPQHF	TGTGCCATTCAGGGGCGGGGTCAGCCCCAGCATTTT
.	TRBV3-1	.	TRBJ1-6	CASSQDLGNSPLHF	TGTGCCAGCAGCCAGGACCTAGGAAATTCACCCCTCCACTTT
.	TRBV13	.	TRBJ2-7	CASSYNRDAYEQYF	TGTGCCAGCAGTTATAACAGGGACGCCTACGAGCAGTACTTC
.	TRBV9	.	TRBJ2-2	CASSHVTGELFF	TGTGCCAGCAGCCACGTAACCGGGGAGCTGTTTTTT
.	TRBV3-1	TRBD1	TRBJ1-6	CASSQGAGQGESPLHF	TGTGCCAGCAGCCAAGGAGCGGGACAGGGGGAATCACCCCTCCACTTT
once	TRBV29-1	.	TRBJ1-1	CSVVWRTVNTEAFF	TGCAGCGTGGTCTGGAGGACGGTGAACACTGAAGCTTTCTTT
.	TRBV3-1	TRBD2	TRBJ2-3	CASRSGLAVSTDTQYF	TGTGCCAGCAGATCGGGACTAGCGGTCAGCACAGATACGCAGTATTTT
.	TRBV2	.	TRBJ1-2	CASSDRTSGYTF	TGTGCCAGCAGCGACCGGACGTCGGGCTACACCTTC
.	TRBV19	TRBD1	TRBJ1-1	CASSNEGTENTEAFF	TGTGCCAGTAGTAATGAGGGGACAGAAAACACTGAAGCTTTCTTT
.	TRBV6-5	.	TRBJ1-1	CASNPQFSNTEAFF	TGTGCCAGCAACCCACAGTTCTCCAACACTGAAGCTTTCTTT
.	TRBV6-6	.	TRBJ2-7	CASSYRQGLGEQYF	TGTGCCAGCAGTTACCGGCAGGGGCTGGGCGAGCAGTACTTC